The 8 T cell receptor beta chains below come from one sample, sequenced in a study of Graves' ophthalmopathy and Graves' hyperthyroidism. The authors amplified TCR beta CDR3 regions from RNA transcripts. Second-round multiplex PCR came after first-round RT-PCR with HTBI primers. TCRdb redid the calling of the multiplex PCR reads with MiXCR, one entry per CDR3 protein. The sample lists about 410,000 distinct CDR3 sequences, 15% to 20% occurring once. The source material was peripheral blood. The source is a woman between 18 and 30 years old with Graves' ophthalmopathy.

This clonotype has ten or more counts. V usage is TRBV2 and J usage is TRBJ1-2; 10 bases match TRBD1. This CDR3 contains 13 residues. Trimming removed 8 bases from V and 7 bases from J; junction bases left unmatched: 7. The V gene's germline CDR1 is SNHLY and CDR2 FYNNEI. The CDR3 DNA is TGTGCCAGCTTCAGTCGGACAGGGGGTGGCTACACCTTC. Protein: CASFSRTGGGYTF.

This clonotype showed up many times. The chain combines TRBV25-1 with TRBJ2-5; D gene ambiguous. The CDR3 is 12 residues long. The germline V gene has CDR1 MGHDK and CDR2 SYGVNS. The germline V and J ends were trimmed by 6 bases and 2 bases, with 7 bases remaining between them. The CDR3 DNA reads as TGTGCCAGCAGGGGCCGACAAGAGACCCAGTACTTC. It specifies CASRGRQETQYF. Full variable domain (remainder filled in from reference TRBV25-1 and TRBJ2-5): EADIYQTPRYLVIGTGKKITLECSQTMGHDKMYWYQQDPGMELHLIHYSYGVNSTEKGDLSSESTVSRIRTEHFPLTLESARPSHTSQYLCASRGRQETQYFGPGTRLLVL.

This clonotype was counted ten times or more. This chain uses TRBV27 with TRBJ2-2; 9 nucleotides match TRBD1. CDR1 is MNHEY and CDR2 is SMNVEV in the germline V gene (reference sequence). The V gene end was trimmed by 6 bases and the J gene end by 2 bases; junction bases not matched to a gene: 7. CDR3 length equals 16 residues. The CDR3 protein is CASRTGGRANTGELFF. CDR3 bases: TGTGCCAGCAGAACAGGGGGCAGGGCTAACACCGGGGAGCTGTTTTTT.

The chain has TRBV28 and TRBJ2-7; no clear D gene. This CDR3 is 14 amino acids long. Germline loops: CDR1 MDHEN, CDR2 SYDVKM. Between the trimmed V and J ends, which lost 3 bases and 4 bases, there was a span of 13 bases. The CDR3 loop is CASSLGIVPYEQYF. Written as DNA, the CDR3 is TGTGCCAGCAGTTTGGGGATCGTTCCATACGAGCAGTACTTC.

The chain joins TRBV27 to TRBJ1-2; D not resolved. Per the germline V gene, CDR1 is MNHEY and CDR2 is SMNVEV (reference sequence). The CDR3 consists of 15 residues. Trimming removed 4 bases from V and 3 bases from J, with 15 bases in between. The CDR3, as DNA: TGTGCCAGCAGTTCGGAACCGGTGGGTTACTATGGCTACACCTTC. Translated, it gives CASSSEPVGYYGYTF.

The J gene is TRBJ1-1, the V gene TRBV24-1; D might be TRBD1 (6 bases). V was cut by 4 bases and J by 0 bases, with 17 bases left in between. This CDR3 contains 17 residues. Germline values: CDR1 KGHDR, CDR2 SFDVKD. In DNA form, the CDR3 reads TGTGCCACCAGTGAGACCGGGATAACAGGGATGAACACTGAAGCTTTCTTT. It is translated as CATSETGITGMNTEAFF.

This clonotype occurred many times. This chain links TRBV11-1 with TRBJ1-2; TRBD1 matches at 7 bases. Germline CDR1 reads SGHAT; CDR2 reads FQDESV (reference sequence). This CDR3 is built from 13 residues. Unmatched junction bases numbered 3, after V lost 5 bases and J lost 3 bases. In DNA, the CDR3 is TGTGCCAGCAGCCCCACAGGGGACTATGGCTACACCTTC. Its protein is CASSPTGDYGYTF.

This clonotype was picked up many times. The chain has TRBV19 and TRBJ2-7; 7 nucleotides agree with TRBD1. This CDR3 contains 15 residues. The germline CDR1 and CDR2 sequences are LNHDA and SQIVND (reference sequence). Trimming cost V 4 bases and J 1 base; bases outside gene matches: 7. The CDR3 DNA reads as TGTGCCAGTAGTACCCAGGGGGACGGTTCCTACGAGCAGTACTTC. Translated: CASSTQGDGSYEQYF.